The clone carrying this TCR beta chain was seen a handful of times. The data originate from a study of T cells in Graves' hyperthyroidism and ophthalmopathy. The CDR3 consists of 15 residues. The V gene end was trimmed by 0 bases and the J gene end by 8 bases; junction bases not matched to a gene: 4. The germline V gene encodes CDR1 MRHNA and CDR2 SNTAGT. RNA transcripts gave rise to amplified TCR beta CDR3 regions. The HTBI set primed first-round TCR CDR3 RT-PCR. One entry per CDR3 protein results from TCRdb running MiXCR on the multiplex PCR reads. The sample records about 350,000 distinct CDR3 sequences, roughly 14% being singletons.

The material sequenced was blood. This chain uses TRBV6-4 with TRBJ1-2; 12 bases align to TRBD1. The source is a woman aged 30 to 39 with Graves' hyperthyroidism. The CDR3 here is CASSDSGQGARGYTF. The CDR3 DNA reads TGTGCCAGCAGTGACTCGGGACAGGGGGCGAGAGGCTACACCTTC.